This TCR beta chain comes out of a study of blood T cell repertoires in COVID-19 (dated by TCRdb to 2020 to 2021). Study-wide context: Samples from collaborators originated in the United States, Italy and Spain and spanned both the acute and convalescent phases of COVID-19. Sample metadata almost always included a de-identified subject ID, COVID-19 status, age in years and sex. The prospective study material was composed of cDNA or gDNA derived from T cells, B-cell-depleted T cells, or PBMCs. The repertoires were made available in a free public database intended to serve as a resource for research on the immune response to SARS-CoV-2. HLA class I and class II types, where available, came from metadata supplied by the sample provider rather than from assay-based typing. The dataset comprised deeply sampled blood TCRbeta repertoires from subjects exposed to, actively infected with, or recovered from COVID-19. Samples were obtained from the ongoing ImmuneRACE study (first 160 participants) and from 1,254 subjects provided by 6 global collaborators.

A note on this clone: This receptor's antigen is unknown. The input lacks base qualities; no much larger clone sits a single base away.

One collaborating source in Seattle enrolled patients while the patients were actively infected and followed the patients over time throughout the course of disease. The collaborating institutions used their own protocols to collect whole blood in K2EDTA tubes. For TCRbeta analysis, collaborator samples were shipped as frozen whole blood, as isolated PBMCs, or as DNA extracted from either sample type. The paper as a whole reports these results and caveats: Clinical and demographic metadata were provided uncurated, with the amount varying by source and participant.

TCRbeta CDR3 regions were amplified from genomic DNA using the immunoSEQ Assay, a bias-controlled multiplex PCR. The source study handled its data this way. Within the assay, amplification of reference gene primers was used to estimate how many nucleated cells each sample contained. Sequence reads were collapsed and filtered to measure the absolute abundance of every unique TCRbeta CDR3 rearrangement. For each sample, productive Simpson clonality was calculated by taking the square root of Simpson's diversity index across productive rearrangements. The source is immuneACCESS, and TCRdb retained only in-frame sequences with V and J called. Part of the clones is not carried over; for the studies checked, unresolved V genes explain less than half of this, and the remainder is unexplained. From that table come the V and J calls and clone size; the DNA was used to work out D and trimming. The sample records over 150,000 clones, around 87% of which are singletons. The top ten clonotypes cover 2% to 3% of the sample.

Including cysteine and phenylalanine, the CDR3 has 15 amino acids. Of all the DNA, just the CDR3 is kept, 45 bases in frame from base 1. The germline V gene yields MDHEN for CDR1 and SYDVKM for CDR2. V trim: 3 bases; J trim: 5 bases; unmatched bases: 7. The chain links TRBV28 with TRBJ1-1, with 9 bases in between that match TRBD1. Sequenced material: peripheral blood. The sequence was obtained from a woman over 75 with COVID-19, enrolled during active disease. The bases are TGTGCCAGCAGTTTCTCTGGGACAGGGTTGACTGAAGCTTTCTTT. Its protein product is CASSFSGTGLTEAFF.